The 20 T cell receptor beta chains below were found in one sample sequenced in a study of T cell responses to AZD1222 COVID-19 vaccine. The data were produced by immunoSEQ multiplex PCR, yet TCRdb's version contains in-frame clones alone and is incomplete. The table records about 150,000 clones, 90% of them present only once. Sequences were derived from peripheral blood, sampled 28 days after the second AZD1222 dose. The receptor source for this set is an adult who received the AZD1222 COVID-19 vaccine.

The count of this clone is one. The rearrangement links TRBV5-1 to TRBJ1-6; D not certain. Trimming stripped 4 bases from V and 12 bases from J, with 23 bases between. CDR1 is SGHRS, CDR2 YFSETQ, per germline. This CDR3 is built from 16 residues. For the CDR3, the DNA is TGCGCCAGCAGCCCCCAAACCGGCATAGACGGACGACCCCTCCACTTT. This sequence encodes CASSPQTGIDGRPLHF.

There are a few counts of this clone. The V call is TRBV6-5, the J call TRBJ2-2; no firm D call. The CDR3 has 13 residues. Germline lookup yields CDR1 MNHEY and CDR2 SVGAGI. V was shortened by 1 base and J by 3 bases, with 3 bases between the two germline ends. CDR3 residues: CASSYLYTGELFF. The DNA for the CDR3 is TGTGCCAGCAGTTACTTATACACCGGGGAGCTGTTTTTT.

This clone turned up a few times. The gene calls are TRBV5-8 and TRBJ1-6, with unresolved D. Between the trimmed V and J ends, which lost 4 bases and 4 bases, there was a span of 6 bases. The CDR3 contains 13 residues. Germline CDR1 and CDR2: SGHTS and YDEGEE. The CDR3 coding sequence is TGTGCCAGCAGCCCGGGGTATAATTCACCCCTCCACTTT. This translates into CASSPGYNSPLHF.

This chain connects TRBV5-1 to TRBJ2-5, with a weak D call TRBD2 (5 bases). Germline V lookup: CDR1 SGHRS, CDR2 YFSETQ. The CDR3 spans 13 residues. V lost 3 bases, J lost 2 bases, and 8 bases lay in between. This chain's CDR3 is CASSSGLQETQYF. The CDR3 coding sequence is TGCGCCAGCAGCTCCGGACTGCAAGAGACCCAGTACTTC.

The chain has TRBV28 and TRBJ2-2; no firm D call. The ends were cut back, 6 bases at V and 7 bases at J, with 9 bases in the middle. The CDR3 covers 12 residues. CDR1 is MDHEN and CDR2 is SYDVKM in the germline V gene. For the CDR3, the DNA is TGTGCCAGCAGACCGTATTTCGGGGAGCTGTTTTTT. This codes for CASRPYFGELFF. Using reference TRBV28 and TRBJ2-2 for the parts outside the CDR3, the full variable domain is DVKVTQSSRYLVKRTGEKVFLECVQDMDHENMFWYRQDPGLGLRLIYFSYDVKMKEKGDIPEGYSVSREKKERFSLILESASTNQTSMYLCASRPYFGELFFGEGSRLTVL.

The chain carries TRBV6-6 and TRBJ2-7, with D possibly being TRBD2 (6 bases). V lost 7 bases and J 6 bases, leaving 16 bases between the germline ends. The CDR3 has 13 amino acids. The germline V gene encodes CDR1 MNHNY and CDR2 SVGAGI (reference sequence). The CDR3 spells CASNDRPGAEQYF. CDR3 bases: TGTGCCAGCAATGACAGACCGGGAGCCGAGCAGTACTTC.

This clone showed up just once. The chain employs TRBV18 and TRBJ1-2, with 8 nucleotides matching TRBD1. The V segment lost 3 bases and the J segment 5 bases; nucleotides outside the gene matches: 8. Looked up from germline, CDR1 is KGHSH and CDR2 is LQKENI. The CDR3 has 15 amino acids. CDR3 region: CASSPSGQGEYGYTF. DNA for the CDR3: TGTGCCAGCTCACCTTCAGGACAGGGCGAATATGGCTACACCTTC.

The chain recombines TRBV27 with TRBJ1-1; maybe TRBD1 (5 bases). CDR3 length: 15 residues. CDR1 is MNHEY and CDR2 is SMNVEV in the germline V gene (reference sequence). The V gene lost 4 bases and the J gene lost 1 base, with 13 bases spanning the gap. The CDR3 coding sequence is TGTGCCAGCAGTTCCGCCGGGACCGGGAACACTGAAGCTTTCTTT. Protein: CASSSAGTGNTEAFF.

The J gene is TRBJ2-5, the V gene TRBV24-1, with a tentative D call TRBD1 (6 bases). Germline-derived CDR1 and CDR2 are KGHDR and SFDVKD. V gave up 10 bases and J gave up 5 bases, with 16 bases separating them. The CDR3 spans 13 residues. The CDR3 reads CATSRQARETQYF. In DNA, the CDR3 is TGTGCCACGAGTAGACAGGCGAGGGAGACCCAGTACTTC.

This clone has a single count. The chain recombines TRBV7-6 with TRBJ2-5; weak D call: TRBD1 (5 bases). The germline gives CDR1 SGHVS, CDR2 FNYEAQ. The CDR3 loop spans 16 amino acids. V was trimmed by 1 base and J by 3 bases, leaving 15 bases between them. As DNA, the CDR3 is TGTGCCAGCAGCTTAGGATTGGGCAGGGAAGAAGAGACCCAGTACTTC. This gives the protein CASSLGLGREEETQYF. Using reference TRBV7-6 and TRBJ2-5 for the parts outside the CDR3, the full variable domain is GAGVSQSPRYKVTKRGQDVALRCDPISGHVSLYWYRQALGQGPEFLTYFNYEAQQDKSGLPNDRFSAERPEGSISTLTIQRTEQRDSAMYRCASSLGLGREEETQYFGPGTRLLVL.

A single count supports this clone. This chain connects TRBV3-1 (or the pseudogene TRBV3-2) to TRBJ1-1; 9 nucleotides match TRBD1. The CDR3 spans 14 residues. V was pared by 5 bases and J by 1 base, with 2 bases of the junction left unmatched. CDR1 is LGHDT and CDR2 is YNNKEL in the germline V gene (reference sequence). CDR3 sequence reads: CASSWGQGNTEAFF. DNA of the CDR3: TGTGCCAGCAGCTGGGGACAGGGGAACACTGAAGCTTTCTTT.

The chain has TRBV19 and TRBJ1-6; D is uncertain. Germline assignment: CDR1 LNHDA and CDR2 SQIVND (reference sequence). The CDR3 covers 14 residues. The ends were cut back, 6 bases at V and 7 bases at J, with 13 bases in the middle. The CDR3 protein is CASRSDAVNSPLHF. The DNA for the CDR3 is TGTGCCAGTAGGTCCGACGCGGTGAATTCACCCCTCCACTTT.

V usage is TRBV27 and J usage is TRBJ1-6, with 7 bases fitting TRBD1. CDR3 length: 18 residues. CDR1 and CDR2 (germline): MNHEY, SMNVEV (reference sequence). After removal of 0 bases from V and 3 bases from J, the junction contained 8 bases not matched to a gene. CDR3 coding DNA: TGTGCCAGCAGTTTATCAATCCCCGGGACAGACTATAATTCACCCCTCCACTTT. It encodes CASSLSIPGTDYNSPLHF.

Points on this clone: This CDR3 is also generated by other DNA sequences in the sample. The chain couples TRBV28 to TRBJ2-7; 14 bases match TRBD2. The CDR3 is made up of 15 amino acids. V lost 5 bases, J lost 3 bases, and 3 bases stayed unmatched. Per the germline V gene, CDR1 is MDHEN and CDR2 is SYDVKM. This CDR3 reads CASSPGTSGSYEQYF. Written as DNA, the CDR3 is TGTGCCAGCAGTCCCGGGACTAGCGGGAGCTACGAGCAGTACTTC.

The CDR3 region is CAWRAGTANYGYTF. The CDR3 region has the DNA TGTGCCTGGAGGGCTGGGACAGCTAACTATGGCTACACCTTC. The rearrangement joins TRBV30 to TRBJ1-2, with 7 bases matching TRBD1. Germline assignment: CDR1 GTSNPN and CDR2 SVGIG (reference sequence). The CDR3 is made up of 14 amino acids. V dropped 3 bases and J dropped 0; count of bases not matched to a gene: 4.

The chain has TRBV7-6 and TRBJ2-2; 7 bases are shared with TRBD1. CDR1 SGHVS and CDR2 FNYEAQ come from the germline V gene. There are 14 residues in the CDR3. The trim removed 5 bases at V and 5 bases at J, leaving 5 bases unmatched. The CDR3 DNA reads TGTGCCAGCAGCCGAGGGGGCGCGACCGGGGAGCTGTTTTTT. It yields the protein CASSRGGATGELFF.

DNA of the CDR3: TGCGCCAGCAGCTTGGGGTTGCCCTGGCCGGATGAAAAACTGTTTTTT. Amino acids: CASSLGLPWPDEKLFF. V is TRBV5-1 and J is TRBJ1-4; no clear D. There are 16 residues in the CDR3. In germline, CDR1 is SGHRS, CDR2 YFSETQ. The V end was cut by 0 bases, the J end by 6 bases, with 15 bases between. The whole variable domain, filled in from reference TRBV5-1 and TRBJ1-4, reads KAGVTQTPRYLIKTRGQQVTLSCSPISGHRSVSWYQQTPGQGLQFLFEYFSETQRNKGNFPGRFSGRQFSNSRSEMNVSTLELGDSALYLCASSLGLPWPDEKLFFGSGTQLSVL.

The chain is built from TRBV7-7 and TRBJ2-1; D may match TRBD1 or TRBD2 (5 bases each). The germline V gene has CDR1 SSHAT and CDR2 FNYEAQ (reference sequence). V lost 5 bases to trimming and J lost 10 bases, with 24 bases between them. The CDR3 sequence is 16 residues long. CDR3 in amino acids: CASSLGTGTRPLEQFF. CDR3 DNA sequence: TGTGCCAGCAGCCTTGGGACGGGGACCAGACCTTTAGAGCAGTTCTTC.

CDR3 DNA: TGTGCCAGCTCACCAGTACAGGGGAGGAATGAGCAGTTCTTC. It specifies CASSPVQGRNEQFF. The V and J genes are TRBV18 and TRBJ2-1, with D possibly TRBD1 on 7 matching bases. CDR3 size: 14 residues. From germline, CDR1 is KGHSH and CDR2 LQKENI. V lost 2 bases to trimming and J lost 7 bases, with 12 bases between them.

This clone was counted between two and nine times. V is TRBV2 and J is TRBJ1-6, with D tentatively TRBD1 (5 bases). The CDR3 runs 15 residues. Germline values: CDR1 SNHLY, CDR2 FYNNEI. The V and J ends lost 4 bases and 6 bases respectively, with 13 bases between them. In nucleotides, the CDR3 is TGTGCCAGCAGTGTGCAGGGTAACCTTAATTCACCCCTCCACTTT. Translating gives CASSVQGNLNSPLHF. Drawing the rest from reference TRBV2 and TRBJ1-6, the complete variable domain is EPEVTQTPSHQVTQMGQEVILRCVPISNHLYFYWYRQILGQKVEFLVSFYNNEISEKSEIFDDQFSVERPDGSNFTLKIRSTKLEDSAMYFCASSVQGNLNSPLHFGNGTRLTVT.